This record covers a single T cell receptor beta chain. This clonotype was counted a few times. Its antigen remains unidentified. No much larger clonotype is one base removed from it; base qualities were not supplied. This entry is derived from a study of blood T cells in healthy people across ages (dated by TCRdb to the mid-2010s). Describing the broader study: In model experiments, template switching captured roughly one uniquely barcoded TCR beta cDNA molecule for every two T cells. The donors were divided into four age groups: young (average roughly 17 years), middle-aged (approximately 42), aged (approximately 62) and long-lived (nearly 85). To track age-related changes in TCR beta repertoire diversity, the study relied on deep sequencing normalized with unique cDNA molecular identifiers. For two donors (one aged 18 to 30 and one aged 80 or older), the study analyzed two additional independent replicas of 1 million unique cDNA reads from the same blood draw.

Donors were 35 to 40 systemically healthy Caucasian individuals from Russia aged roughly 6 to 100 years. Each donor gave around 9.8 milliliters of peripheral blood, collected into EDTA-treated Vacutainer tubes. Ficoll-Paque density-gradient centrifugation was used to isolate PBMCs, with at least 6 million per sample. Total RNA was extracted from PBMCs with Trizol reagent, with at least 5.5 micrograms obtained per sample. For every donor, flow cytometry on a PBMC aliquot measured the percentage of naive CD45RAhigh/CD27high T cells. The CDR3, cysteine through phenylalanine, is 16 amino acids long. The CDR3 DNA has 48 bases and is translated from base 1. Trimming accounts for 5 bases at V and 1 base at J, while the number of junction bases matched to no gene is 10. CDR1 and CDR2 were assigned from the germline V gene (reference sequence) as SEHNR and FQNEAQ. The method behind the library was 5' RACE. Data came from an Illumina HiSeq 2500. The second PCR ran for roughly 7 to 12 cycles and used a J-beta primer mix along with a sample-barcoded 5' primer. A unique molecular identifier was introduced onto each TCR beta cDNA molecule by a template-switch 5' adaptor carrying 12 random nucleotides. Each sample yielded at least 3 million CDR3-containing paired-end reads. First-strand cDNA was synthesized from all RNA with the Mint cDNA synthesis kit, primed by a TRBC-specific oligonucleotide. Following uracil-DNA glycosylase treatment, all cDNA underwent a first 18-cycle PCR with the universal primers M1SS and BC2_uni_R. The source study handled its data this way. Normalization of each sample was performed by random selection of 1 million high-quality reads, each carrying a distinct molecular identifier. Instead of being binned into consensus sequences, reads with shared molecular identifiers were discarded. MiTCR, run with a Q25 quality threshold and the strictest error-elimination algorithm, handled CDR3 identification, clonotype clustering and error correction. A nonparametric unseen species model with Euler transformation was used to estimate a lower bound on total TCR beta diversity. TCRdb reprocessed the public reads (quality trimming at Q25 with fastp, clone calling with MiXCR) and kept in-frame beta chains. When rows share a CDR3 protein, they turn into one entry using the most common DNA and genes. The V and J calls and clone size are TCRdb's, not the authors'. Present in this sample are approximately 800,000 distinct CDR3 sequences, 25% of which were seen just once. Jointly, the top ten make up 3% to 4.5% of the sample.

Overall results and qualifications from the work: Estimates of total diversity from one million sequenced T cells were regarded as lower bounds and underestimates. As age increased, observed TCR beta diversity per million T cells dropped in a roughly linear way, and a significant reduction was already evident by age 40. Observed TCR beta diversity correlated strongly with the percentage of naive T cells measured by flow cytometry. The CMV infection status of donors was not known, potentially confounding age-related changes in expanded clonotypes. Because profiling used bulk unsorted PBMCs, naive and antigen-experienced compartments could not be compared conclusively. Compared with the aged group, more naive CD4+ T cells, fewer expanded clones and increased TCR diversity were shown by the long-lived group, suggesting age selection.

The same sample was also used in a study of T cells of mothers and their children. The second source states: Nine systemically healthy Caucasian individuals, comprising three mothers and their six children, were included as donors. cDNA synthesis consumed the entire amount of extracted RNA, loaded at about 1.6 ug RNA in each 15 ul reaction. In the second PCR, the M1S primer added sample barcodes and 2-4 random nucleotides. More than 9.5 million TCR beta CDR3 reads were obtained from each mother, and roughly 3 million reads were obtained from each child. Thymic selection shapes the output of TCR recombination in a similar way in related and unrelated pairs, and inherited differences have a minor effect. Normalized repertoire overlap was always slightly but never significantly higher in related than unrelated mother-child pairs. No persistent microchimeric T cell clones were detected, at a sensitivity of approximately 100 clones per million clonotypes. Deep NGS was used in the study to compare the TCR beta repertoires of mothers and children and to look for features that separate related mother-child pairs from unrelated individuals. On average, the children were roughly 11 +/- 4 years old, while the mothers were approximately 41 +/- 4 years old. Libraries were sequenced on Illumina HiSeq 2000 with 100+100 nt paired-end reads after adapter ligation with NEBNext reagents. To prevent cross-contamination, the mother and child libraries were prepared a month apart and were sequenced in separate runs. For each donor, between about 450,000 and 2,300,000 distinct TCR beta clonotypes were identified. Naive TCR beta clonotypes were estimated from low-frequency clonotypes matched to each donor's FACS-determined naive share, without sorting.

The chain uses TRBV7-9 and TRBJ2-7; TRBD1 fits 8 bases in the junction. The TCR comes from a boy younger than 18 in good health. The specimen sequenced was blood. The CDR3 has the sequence CASSAGQGMRSYEQYF. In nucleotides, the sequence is TGTGCCAGCAGCGCAGGACAGGGAATGAGGTCCTACGAGCAGTACTTC.